These 27 T cell receptor beta chains share one sample of origin, sequenced in a study of graft-versus-host responses after intestinal transplantation. Processing was applied to graft tissue in order to liberate intraepithelial and lamina propria lymphocytes. Assay used: immunoSEQ multiplex PCR; TCRdb lists only in-frame clones, some missing. The repertoire consists of some 15,000 clones, with approximately 61% occurring once and the leading ten covering around 10%. The source material was ileum tissue, sampled 650 to 700 days after intestinal transplantation. The origin of the receptors is a human patient who received an intestinal transplant, so some T cells may come from the graft donor.

In nucleotides, the CDR3 is TGCGCCAGCAGCCAAGGTACAGGGATCCAAGAGACCCAGTACTTC. It codes for CASSQGTGIQETQYF. This rearrangement joins TRBV4-3 to TRBJ2-5; D is possibly TRBD1 (6 bases). Looked up from germline, CDR1 is LGHNA and CDR2 is YSLEER. The CDR3 length is 15 residues. V shed 1 base and J shed 1 base, with 10 bases lying between them.

This clone was observed once. This chain connects TRBV7-9 to TRBJ2-7, with TRBD1 matching 11 bases. The length of the CDR3 is 16 residues. Germline CDR1 reads SEHNR; CDR2 reads FQNEAQ (reference sequence). V shed 1 base and J 3 bases; nucleotides not matched to a gene: 5. The CDR3 sequence: CASSLDLGQGDYEQYF. The CDR3 DNA reads TGTGCCAGCAGCTTAGATCTGGGACAGGGGGACTACGAGCAGTACTTC.

V and J are TRBV19 and TRBJ2-7, with 8 bases fitting TRBD2. There are 15 residues in the CDR3. Germline V CDR1 and CDR2: LNHDA, SQIVND (reference sequence). V lost 6 bases to trimming and J lost 0 bases; unmatched junction nucleotides: 7. CDR3 sequence (DNA): TGTGCCAGTAGCCCCTCTAGCGGGCTCTCCTACGAGCAGTACTTC. It codes for CASSPSSGLSYEQYF. Combining the CDR3 with reference TRBV19 and TRBJ2-7 gives the whole variable domain DGGITQSPKYLFRKEGQNVTLSCEQNLNHDAMYWYRQDPGQGLRLIYYSQIVNDFQKGDIAEGYSVSREKKESFPLTVTSAQKNPTAFYLCASSPSSGLSYEQYFGPGTRLTVT.

The chain links TRBV14 to TRBJ2-2; TRBD1 matches at 9 bases. Germline CDR1 reads SGHDN; CDR2 reads FVKESK. There are 17 residues in the CDR3. The ends lost 1 base at V and 4 bases at J; junction bases unmatched: 7. In DNA form, the CDR3 reads TGTGCCAGCAGCCAAGTGGGGACAGGGAAGATCACCGGGGAGCTGTTTTTT. It specifies CASSQVGTGKITGELFF.

The V and J genes are TRBV30 and TRBJ1-6; 7 bases agree with TRBD1. Germline V lookup: CDR1 GTSNPN, CDR2 SVGIG (reference sequence). The CDR3 sequence is 16 residues long. After removal of 0 bases from V and 2 bases from J, the junction contained 4 bases not matched to a gene. CDR3 nucleotides: TGTGCCTGGAGTGTCACCGGACAGGCCTATAATTCACCCCTCCACTTT. Translated: CAWSVTGQAYNSPLHF. Supplemented by reference TRBV30 and TRBJ1-6, the full variable domain reads SQTIHQWPATLVQPVGSPLSLECTVEGTSNPNLYWYRQAAGRGLQLLFYSVGIGQISSEVPQNLSASRPQDRQFILSSKKLLLSDSGFYLCAWSVTGQAYNSPLHFGNGTRLTVT.

This clone was seen just once. J is TRBJ1-2 and V is TRBV29-1; D not resolved. Germline assignment: CDR1 SQVTM and CDR2 ANQGSEA. Trimming removed 4 bases from V and 2 bases from J, with 8 bases in between. This CDR3 has 12 amino acids. CDR3 amino acids: CSVVWQNYGYTF. For the CDR3, the DNA is TGCAGCGTTGTTTGGCAAAACTATGGCTACACCTTC.

The V and J genes are TRBV9 and TRBJ2-3; D perhaps matches TRBD2 (6 bases). Germline loops: CDR1 SGDLS, CDR2 YYNGEE. The CDR3 extends over 14 amino acids. Trimming took off 4 bases at V and 6 bases at J, with 15 bases between the two ends. The CDR3 nucleotides are TGTGCCAGCAGCCTTCGGGACTCTCGGGATACGCAGTATTTT. It codes for CASSLRDSRDTQYF.

There are a few counts of this clone. CDR3 sequence: CASSPETGVEKLFF. CDR3 nucleotide sequence: TGTGCCAGCTCACCGGAGACAGGGGTAGAAAAACTGTTTTTT. The rearrangement uses TRBV18 and TRBJ1-4, with 8 bases fitting TRBD1. The CDR3 is made up of 14 amino acids. The junction had 5 bases not matched to a gene; V was cut back by 3 bases and J by 8 bases. Germline V CDR1 and CDR2: KGHSH, LQKENI.

The V gene is TRBV9, the J gene TRBJ2-3, with 7 bases fitting TRBD2. The trim removed 5 bases at V and 2 bases at J, leaving 11 bases unmatched. CDR1 SGDLS and CDR2 YYNGEE come from the germline V gene. The CDR3 spans 16 residues. The CDR3 coding sequence is TGTGCCAGCAGACGACCCTCGGGGGGTATCACAGATACGCAGTATTTT. The encoded protein is CASRRPSGGITDTQYF.

The chain joins TRBV30 to TRBJ2-3; D is possibly TRBD1 (7 bases). V lost 2 bases to trimming and J lost 3 bases, with 15 bases between them. Per germline, CDR1 GTSNPN and CDR2 SVGIG (reference sequence). The CDR3 consists of 15 residues. Here the CDR3 reads CAWSIGGGRTDTQYF. The CDR3 DNA reads TGTGCCTGGAGTATAGGAGGGGGCCGAACAGATACGCAGTATTTT.

This clone was detected only a few times. V gene TRBV11-2 combines with J gene TRBJ2-3; D is possibly TRBD2 (5 bases). The CDR3 has 17 residues. V dropped 0 bases and J dropped 0 bases, with 13 bases sitting between them. Germline V gene lookup returns CDR1 SGHAT and CDR2 FQNNGV. The CDR3 region has the DNA TGTGCCAGCAGCTTAGATCTTGGCGGGTATAGCACAGATACGCAGTATTTT. Its protein is CASSLDLGGYSTDTQYF.

The chain carries TRBV18 and TRBJ1-1; TRBD1 aligns across 8 bases. V lost 10 bases and J lost 1; bases outside the gene matches: 8. Germline CDR1 KGHSH, CDR2 LQKENI. This CDR3 comprises 14 residues. The CDR3 loop is CATRQGNENTEAFF. The CDR3, as DNA: TGTGCCACCCGACAGGGGAACGAGAACACTGAAGCTTTCTTT.

The chain couples TRBV15 to TRBJ2-7, with D possibly being TRBD1 (6 bases). Trimming removed 0 bases from V and 0 bases from J, with 9 bases in between. CDR3 length: 15 residues. Germline CDR1 reads LNHNV; CDR2 reads YYDKDF (reference sequence). In nucleotides, the CDR3 is TGTGCCACCAGCAGAGATCGGGACAACTCCTACGAGCAGTACTTC. This sequence encodes CATSRDRDNSYEQYF.

The V gene is TRBV7-2, the J gene TRBJ1-5; possibly TRBD1 for D (6 bases). V shed 5 bases and J shed 7 bases, with 12 bases lying between them. The CDR3 is 13 amino acids. Germline CDR1 is SGHTA and CDR2 is FQGNSA. The CDR3 is CASSPRGGQPQHF. The CDR3 DNA reads TGTGCCAGCAGCCCACGCGGGGGCCAGCCCCAGCATTTT.

This clone came up once. This rearrangement joins TRBV25-1 to TRBJ2-1; TRBD1 agrees at 11 bases. CDR3 length: 15 amino acids. CDR1 and CDR2 (germline): MGHDK, SYGVNS. The trim removed 4 bases at V and 6 bases at J, leaving 5 bases unmatched. CDR3 DNA: TGTGCCAGCAGTGGAAGGACAGGGGGCTTCAATGAGCAGTTCTTC. Translated, it gives CASSGRTGGFNEQFF.

This clone was seen more than once but under ten times. The rearrangement uses TRBV27 and TRBJ2-2; TRBD1 aligns across 9 bases. The CDR3 runs to 15 residues. Unmatched junction bases numbered 5, after V lost 3 bases and J lost 6 bases. Germline assignment: CDR1 MNHEY and CDR2 SMNVEV (reference sequence). The CDR3 DNA follows: TGTGCCAGCAGTTTCTCCGGGACAGGGTCCGGGGAGCTGTTTTTT. The encoded protein is CASSFSGTGSGELFF.

This clone was recorded a few times. V and J are TRBV29-1 and TRBJ1-5; D gene ambiguous. The CDR3 is made up of 13 amino acids. V was trimmed by 4 bases and J by 3 bases, leaving 10 bases between them. Germline lookup yields CDR1 SQVTM and CDR2 ANQGSEA. In DNA, the CDR3 is TGCAGCGTTGGTGAGAGACTCAATCAGCCCCAGCATTTT. It is translated as CSVGERLNQPQHF.

This clone appeared once. The gene calls are TRBV5-6 and TRBJ2-1, with TRBD2 as a possible D gene (6 bases). The V gene's germline CDR1 is SGHDT and CDR2 YYEEEE. There are 15 residues in the CDR3. Trimming took 1 base from V and 2 from J, leaving 10 bases between them. The CDR3 nucleotides are TGTGCCAGCAGCTTGTACGGGGGACCCTACAATGAGCAGTTCTTC. This gives the protein CASSLYGGPYNEQFF.

This clone has just a few counts. The chain combines TRBV6-6 with TRBJ2-4; D is possibly TRBD2 (5 bases). CDR3 size: 13 residues. Trimming left V 6 bases short and J 9 bases short, with 15 bases between. Germline V gene data show CDR1 as MNHNY and CDR2 as SVGAGI (reference sequence). The CDR3 protein is CASRPAQAGIQYF. DNA of the CDR3: TGTGCCAGCAGGCCCGCGCAGGCGGGCATTCAGTACTTC.

The V gene is TRBV18, the J gene TRBJ2-5; D unclear. The CDR3 extends over 13 amino acids. V lost 0 bases, J lost 3 bases, and 5 bases lay in between. Germline V gene data show CDR1 as KGHSH and CDR2 as LQKENI. CDR3 region: CASSPPNKETQYF. CDR3 nucleotides: TGTGCCAGCTCACCACCGAACAAAGAGACCCAGTACTTC. Drawing the rest from reference TRBV18 and TRBJ2-5, the complete variable domain is NAGVMQNPRHLVRRRGQEARLRCSPMKGHSHVYWYRQLPEEGLKFMVYLQKENIIDESGMPKERFSAEFPKEGPSILRIQQVVRGDSAAYFCASSPPNKETQYFGPGTRLLVL.

This chain uses TRBV7-9 with TRBJ2-7, with TRBD1 as a possible D gene (6 bases). V lost 4 bases, J lost 13 bases, and 17 bases lay in between. From germline, CDR1 is SEHNR and CDR2 FQNEAQ (reference sequence). CDR3 size: 12 residues. The DNA of the CDR3 is TGTGCCAGCAGCTATACAAGTCAGGGGATTTACTTC. This translates into CASSYTSQGIYF.

J is TRBJ1-1 and V is TRBV18; D is uncertain. Trimming left V 2 bases short and J 1 base short, with 5 bases between. The CDR3 extends over 13 amino acids. Germline values: CDR1 KGHSH, CDR2 LQKENI. The CDR3 reads CASSPTANTEAFF. CDR3 DNA: TGTGCCAGCTCACCAACAGCGAACACTGAAGCTTTCTTT.

V and J are TRBV5-1 and TRBJ2-2; D call uncertain. The CDR3 is made up of 15 amino acids. Trimming stripped 1 base from V and 3 bases from J, with 10 bases between. Germline CDR1 and CDR2: SGHRS and YFSETQ. CDR3 residues: CASSLSSTDTGELFF. DNA of the CDR3: TGCGCCAGCAGCTTGTCTAGTACCGACACCGGGGAGCTGTTTTTT.

This rearrangement joins TRBV13 to TRBJ2-2; D may be TRBD1 (6 bases). There are 13 residues in the CDR3. The V gene lost 3 bases and the J gene lost 7 bases, with 9 bases spanning the gap. Germline assignment: CDR1 PRHDT and CDR2 FYEKMQ (reference sequence). The CDR3 DNA reads TGTGCCAGCAGCTTCAGGGGTGGCGGGGAGCTGTTTTTT. This sequence encodes CASSFRGGGELFF.

CDR3 sequence reads: CASSRQGLDYGYTF. Written as DNA, the CDR3 is TGCGCCAGCAGCCGACAGGGTTTGGACTATGGCTACACCTTC. V usage is TRBV5-1 and J usage is TRBJ1-2; TRBD1 aligns across 7 bases. Germline assignment: CDR1 SGHRS and CDR2 YFSETQ. The length of the CDR3 is 14 residues. V trimming: 4 bases; J trimming: 3 bases; junction bases outside the gene matches: 6.

The chain recombines TRBV29-1 with TRBJ2-7; no definite D call. CDR3 length: 11 amino acids. The germline V gene has CDR1 SQVTM and CDR2 ANQGSEA. Trimming removed 0 bases at V and 3 bases at J, with 3 bases between. The CDR3 coding sequence is TGCAGCGTTGAAGATCTCTACGAGCAGTACTTC. This gives the protein CSVEDLYEQYF.

The CDR3 DNA is TGTGCCAGCAGTTACAACAGGGGAGACTATGGCTACACCTTC. It translates to CASSYNRGDYGYTF. The gene calls are TRBV6-5 and TRBJ1-2, with 7 bases matching TRBD1. J lost 3 bases, V lost 2 bases, and 3 bases had no gene match. The germline gives CDR1 MNHEY, CDR2 SVGAGI. The CDR3 covers 14 residues.